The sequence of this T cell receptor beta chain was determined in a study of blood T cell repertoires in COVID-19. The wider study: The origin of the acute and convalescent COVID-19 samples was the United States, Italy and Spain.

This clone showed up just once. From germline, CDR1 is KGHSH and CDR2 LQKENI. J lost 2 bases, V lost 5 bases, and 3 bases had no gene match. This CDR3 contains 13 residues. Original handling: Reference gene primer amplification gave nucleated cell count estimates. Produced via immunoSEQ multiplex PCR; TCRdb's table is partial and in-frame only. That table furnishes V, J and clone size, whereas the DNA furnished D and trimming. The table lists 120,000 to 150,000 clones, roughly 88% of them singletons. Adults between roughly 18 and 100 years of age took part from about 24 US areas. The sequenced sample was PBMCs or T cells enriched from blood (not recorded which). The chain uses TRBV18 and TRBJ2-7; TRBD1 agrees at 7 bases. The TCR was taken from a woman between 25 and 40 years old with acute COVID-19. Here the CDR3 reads CASSSGTAYEQYF. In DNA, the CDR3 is TGTGCCAGCTCATCCGGGACAGCCTACGAGCAGTACTTC.